Below are 20 T cell receptor beta chains sequenced from a single sample in a study of blood T cell repertoires in COVID-19. Some clones are missing from TCRdb's copy, which holds only in-frame ones; the method was immunoSEQ multiplex PCR. The data show 250,000 to 300,000 clones, approximately 91% seen once. Source material: peripheral blood. These receptors all stem from a woman in her sixties or seventies with acute or convalescent COVID-19.

J is TRBJ1-2 and V is TRBV20-1, with D uncertain. The V end was cut by 3 bases, the J end by 0 bases, with 11 bases between. The CDR3 consists of 14 residues. Germline CDR1 DFQATT, CDR2 SNEGSKA (reference sequence). CDR3: CSASAAGANYGYTF. DNA of the CDR3: TGCAGTGCTAGTGCGGCGGGAGCTAACTATGGCTACACCTTC.

This clone was detected a few times. J is TRBJ1-5 and V is TRBV28; TRBD1 matches at 11 bases. Germline values: CDR1 MDHEN, CDR2 SYDVKM. The CDR3 has 16 amino acids. Trimming at V came to 7 bases and at J to 3 bases, leaving 8 bases not matched to a gene. This CDR3 is CASTLMGQGVNQPQHF. The DNA for the CDR3 is TGTGCCAGCACTCTAATGGGACAGGGGGTCAATCAGCCCCAGCATTTT.

The V gene is TRBV3-1 (or the pseudogene TRBV3-2), the J gene TRBJ2-2; D is unclear. V gave up 3 bases and J gave up 4 bases, with 9 bases separating them. CDR1 and CDR2 (germline): LGHDT, YNNKEL (reference sequence). This CDR3 contains 14 residues. CDR3 nucleotides: TGTGCCAGCAGCCAGGCAGGCCCCACCGGGGAGCTGTTTTTT. It translates to CASSQAGPTGELFF.

The rearrangement uses TRBV28 and TRBJ1-4, with D tentatively TRBD1 (6 bases). CDR1 MDHEN and CDR2 SYDVKM come from the germline V gene. The CDR3 sequence is 15 residues long. Trimming shortened V by 5 bases and J by 0 bases, and 10 bases separated the two germline ends. This CDR3 is CASSPTGSTNEKLFF. Here the CDR3 DNA reads TGTGCCAGCAGTCCAACAGGGTCAACTAATGAAAAACTGTTTTTT.

V gene TRBV18 combines with J gene TRBJ2-5; perhaps TRBD2 as D (5 bases). The CDR3 has 13 residues. Germline V lookup: CDR1 KGHSH, CDR2 LQKENI. V lost 6 bases to trimming and J lost 5 bases, with 13 bases between them. The CDR3 protein is CASSRESGETQYF. DNA of the CDR3: TGTGCCAGCTCCCGGGAATCGGGTGAGACCCAGTACTTC.

The chain combines TRBV29-1 with TRBJ1-2; 8 bases fit TRBD1. The CDR3 totals 14 residues. The junction had 4 bases not matched to a gene; V was cut back by 4 bases and J by 0 bases. Germline V CDR1 and CDR2: SQVTM, ANQGSEA. The CDR3 coding sequence is TGCAGCGTTGCGGACAGGGTTTCTAACTATGGCTACACCTTC. It codes for CSVADRVSNYGYTF.

V and J are TRBV6-1 and TRBJ1-2, with D possibly TRBD1 on 5 matching bases. CDR3 length: 13 amino acids. Germline V gene data show CDR1 as MNHNS and CDR2 as SASEGT. V gave up 2 bases and J gave up 7 bases, with 11 bases separating them. The CDR3 is CASSENQGSGYTF. In DNA form, the CDR3 reads TGTGCCAGCAGTGAAAACCAGGGCTCTGGCTACACCTTC.

This clone was observed a few times. The chain couples TRBV18 to TRBJ1-4; possibly TRBD1 for D (5 bases). The CDR3 has 15 amino acids. Germline-derived CDR1 and CDR2 are KGHSH and LQKENI. V was shortened by 3 bases and J by 5 bases, with 13 bases between the two germline ends. The CDR3 loop reads CASSPPVRGNEKLFF. The DNA for the CDR3 is TGTGCCAGCTCACCGCCGGTTAGGGGAAATGAAAAACTGTTTTTT. Drawing the rest from reference TRBV18 and TRBJ1-4, the complete variable domain is NAGVMQNPRHLVRRRGQEARLRCSPMKGHSHVYWYRQLPEEGLKFMVYLQKENIIDESGMPKERFSAEFPKEGPSILRIQQVVRGDSAAYFCASSPPVRGNEKLFFGSGTQLSVL.

The chain combines TRBV2 with TRBJ1-1, with 7 bases matching TRBD1. CDR1 and CDR2 (germline): SNHLY, FYNNEI. The CDR3 is 14 amino acids. Trimming at V came to 8 bases and at J to 2 bases, leaving 8 bases not matched to a gene. CDR3 loop: CASGWSGGNTEAFF. The CDR3 DNA sequence: TGTGCCAGCGGTTGGTCAGGGGGAAACACTGAAGCTTTCTTT. The variable domain in full, with the rest retrieved from reference TRBV2 and TRBJ1-1, is EPEVTQTPSHQVTQMGQEVILRCVPISNHLYFYWYRQILGQKVEFLVSFYNNEISEKSEIFDDQFSVERPDGSNFTLKIRSTKLEDSAMYFCASGWSGGNTEAFFGQGTRLTVV.

Comment on this clone: At one end the junction does not follow the germline gene, possibly because of a read error. The sample carries other DNA sequences with the same CDR3. This chain connects TRBV2 to TRBJ1-2; 7 bases fit TRBD1. CDR1 and CDR2 (germline): SNHLY, FYNNEI. The CDR3 runs to 13 residues. The CDR3 region has the DNA TGTGCTAGCAGGGAGGGGGCCGTGGGAGGCTACACCTTC. Translation gives CASREGAVGGYTF. Full variable domain (missing parts from reference TRBV2 and TRBJ1-2): EPEVTQTPSHQVTQMGQEVILRCVPISNHLYFYWYRQILGQKVEFLVSFYNNEISEKSEIFDDQFSVERPDGSNFTLKIRSTKLEDSAMYFCASREGAVGGYTFGSGTRLTVV.

This clone was seen at least ten times. This chain links TRBV2 with TRBJ2-3; tentatively, D is TRBD1 (6 bases). V lost 6 bases and J 6 bases, leaving 16 bases between the germline ends. Germline CDR1 SNHLY, CDR2 FYNNEI. This CDR3 has 14 residues. CDR3 in amino acids: CASRGFTGSDTQYF. The CDR3 nucleotides are TGTGCCAGCAGAGGATTTACAGGGTCGGATACGCAGTATTTT. Drawing the rest from reference TRBV2 and TRBJ2-3, the complete variable domain is EPEVTQTPSHQVTQMGQEVILRCVPISNHLYFYWYRQILGQKVEFLVSFYNNEISEKSEIFDDQFSVERPDGSNFTLKIRSTKLEDSAMYFCASRGFTGSDTQYFGPGTRLTVL.

This clone was seen once. The chain joins TRBV9 to TRBJ1-5; a weak D match, TRBD1 (6 bases). Germline CDR1 and CDR2: SGDLS and YYNGEE. This CDR3 comprises 14 residues. The germline V and J ends were trimmed by 4 bases and 2 bases, with 10 bases remaining between them. The CDR3, as DNA: TGTGCCAGCAGCAAACAGGGTGGCAATCAGCCCCAGCATTTT. Amino acids: CASSKQGGNQPQHF.

In this sample, this clone turned up a few times. The chain combines TRBV18 with TRBJ1-4; possible D gene TRBD1, 5 bases. The CDR3 runs to 12 residues. The germline V gene encodes CDR1 KGHSH and CDR2 LQKENI. Trimming pared 4 bases from V and 8 bases from J, leaving 8 bases between. The DNA of the CDR3 is TGTGCCAGCTCACTGGAGGGGGAAAAACTGTTTTTT. It is translated as CASSLEGEKLFF.

The CDR3 reads CASSFDKSEQYF. As DNA, the CDR3 is TGTGCCAGCAGTTTTGACAAGAGCGAGCAGTACTTC. The V and J genes are TRBV12-3 or TRBV12-4 and TRBJ2-7; no reliable D call. Between the trimmed V and J ends, which lost 3 bases and 6 bases, there was a span of 9 bases. The CDR3 consists of 12 residues.

The chain is built from TRBV7-9 and TRBJ1-6; D is perhaps TRBD1 (6 bases). Germline V gene lookup returns CDR1 SEHNR and CDR2 FQNEAQ (reference sequence). Between the trimmed V and J ends, which lost 3 bases and 9 bases, there was a span of 9 bases. The length of the CDR3 is 13 residues. CDR3 sequence (DNA): TGTGCCAGCAGCTTGGACAGCTTTTCACCCCTCCACTTT. It is translated as CASSLDSFSPLHF.

The J gene is TRBJ2-7, the V gene TRBV6-5; TRBD1 agrees at 10 bases. CDR1 and CDR2 (germline): MNHEY, SVGAGI. The CDR3 consists of 14 residues. The trim removed 6 bases at V and 2 bases at J, leaving 4 bases unmatched. The chain's CDR3 is CASRDRGRAYEQYF. The CDR3 bases are TGTGCCAGCAGAGACAGGGGGCGAGCCTACGAGCAGTACTTC.

J is TRBJ2-1 and V is TRBV19, with 12 bases fitting TRBD2. Trimming at V came to 3 bases and at J to 9 bases, leaving 9 bases not matched to a gene. The CDR3 extends over 16 amino acids. Germline V CDR1 and CDR2: LNHDA, SQIVND (reference sequence). This CDR3 is CASSISSASGRGEQFF. For the CDR3, the DNA is TGTGCCAGTAGTATTAGTTCGGCTAGCGGGAGGGGTGAGCAGTTCTTC.

The chain couples TRBV2 to TRBJ1-6, with D perhaps TRBD1 (5 bases). Trimming removed 2 bases at V and 13 bases at J, with 21 bases between. CDR1 is SNHLY and CDR2 is FYNNEI in the germline V gene. The CDR3 has 16 residues. The CDR3 reads CASSERTAGGNWPLHF. The CDR3 DNA follows: TGTGCCAGCAGTGAAAGGACTGCCGGGGGAAACTGGCCCCTCCACTTT.

This clone was observed a single time. The rearrangement links TRBV6-6 to TRBJ1-1; 10 bases are shared with TRBD1. The V and J ends lost 8 bases and 4 bases, in that order; junction bases with no gene match: 4. From germline, CDR1 is MNHNY and CDR2 SVGAGI (reference sequence). CDR3 size: 13 residues. The CDR3 region has the DNA TGTGCCAGCTTGGACAGGGGGAGCACTGAAGCTTTCTTT. This gives the protein CASLDRGSTEAFF.

The gene calls are TRBV2 and TRBJ1-2; TRBD1 might be the D (6 bases). Trimming left V 5 bases short and J 1 base short, with 11 bases between. This CDR3 region has 14 residues. Germline V gene sequence: CDR1 SNHLY, CDR2 FYNNEI. CDR3: CASSRGGNNYGYTF. Here the CDR3 DNA reads TGTGCCAGCAGTAGGGGGGGGAATAACTATGGCTACACCTTC. The complete variable domain, with remaining parts taken from reference TRBV2 and TRBJ1-2, reads EPEVTQTPSHQVTQMGQEVILRCVPISNHLYFYWYRQILGQKVEFLVSFYNNEISEKSEIFDDQFSVERPDGSNFTLKIRSTKLEDSAMYFCASSRGGNNYGYTFGSGTRLTVV.